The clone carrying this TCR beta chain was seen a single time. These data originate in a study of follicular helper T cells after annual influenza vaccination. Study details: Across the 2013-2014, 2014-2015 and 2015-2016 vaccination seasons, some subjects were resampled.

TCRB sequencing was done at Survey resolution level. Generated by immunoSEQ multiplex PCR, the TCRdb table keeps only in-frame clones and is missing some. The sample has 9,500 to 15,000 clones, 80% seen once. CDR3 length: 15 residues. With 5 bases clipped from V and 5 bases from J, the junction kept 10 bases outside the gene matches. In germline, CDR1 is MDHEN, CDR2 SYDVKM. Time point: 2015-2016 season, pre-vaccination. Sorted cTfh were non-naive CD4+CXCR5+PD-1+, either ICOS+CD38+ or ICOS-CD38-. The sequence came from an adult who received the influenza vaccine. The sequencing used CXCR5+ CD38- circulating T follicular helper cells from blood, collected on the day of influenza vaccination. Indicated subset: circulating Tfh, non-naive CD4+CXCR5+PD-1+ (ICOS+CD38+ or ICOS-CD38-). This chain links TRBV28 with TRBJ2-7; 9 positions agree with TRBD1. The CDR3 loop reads CASSPPGTGSNEQYF. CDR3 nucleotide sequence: TGTGCCAGCAGTCCACCCGGGACAGGGTCGAACGAGCAGTACTTC.